This T cell receptor beta chain was observed in a study of control samples from healthy donors and cancer patients. CDR3 length: 15 residues. Between the trimmed V and J ends, which lost 0 bases and 4 bases, there was a span of 13 bases. The germline V gene encodes CDR1 KGHSH and CDR2 LQKENI. The method was immunoSEQ multiplex PCR; TCRdb's version includes in-frame clones alone and lacks a portion of them. The sample has 85,000 to 100,000 clones, roughly 93% seen once; the top ten hold approximately 8%. The sample was blood. The sequence was collected from a man aged 18-30 years in good health. The chain combines TRBV18 with TRBJ2-7; maybe TRBD2 (6 bases). This chain's CDR3 is CASSPPGGGFYEQYF. DNA for the CDR3: TGTGCCAGCTCACCACCCGGAGGAGGGTTTTACGAGCAGTACTTC.